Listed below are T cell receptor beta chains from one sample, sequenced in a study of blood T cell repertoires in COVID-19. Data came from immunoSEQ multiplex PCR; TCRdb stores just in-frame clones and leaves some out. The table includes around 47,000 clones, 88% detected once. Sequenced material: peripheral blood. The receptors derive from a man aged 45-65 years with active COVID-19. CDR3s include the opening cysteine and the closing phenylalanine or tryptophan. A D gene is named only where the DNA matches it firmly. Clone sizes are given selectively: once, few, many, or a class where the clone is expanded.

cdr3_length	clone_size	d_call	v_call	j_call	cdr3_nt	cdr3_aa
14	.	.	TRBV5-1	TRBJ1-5	TGCGCCAGCAGCTCAGGGGACAGCAATCAGCCCCAGCATTTT	CASSSGDSNQPQHF
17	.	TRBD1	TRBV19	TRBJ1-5	TGTGCCAGTAGCCAGAGCTCAGGGGGCTATAGCAATCAGCCCCAGCATTTT	CASSQSSGGYSNQPQHF
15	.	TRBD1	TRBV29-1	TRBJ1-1	TGCAGCGTGGCGGGACAGGGCCGTAGGAACACTGAAGCTTTCTTT	CSVAGQGRRNTEAFF
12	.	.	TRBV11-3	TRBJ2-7	TGTGCCAGCAGCTTATATAGTGGCGAGCAGTACTTC	CASSLYSGEQYF
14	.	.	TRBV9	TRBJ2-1	TGTGCCAGCAGCGTAGGGGTGGGGGGTAATGAGCAGTTCTTC	CASSVGVGGNEQFF
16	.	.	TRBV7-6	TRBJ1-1	TGTGCCAGCAGCCGGGAGGGAGGCAGAATGAACACTGAAGCTTTCTTT	CASSREGGRMNTEAFF
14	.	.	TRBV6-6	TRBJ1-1	TGTGCCAGCGCCAGACAGGTCCCCAACACTGAAGCTTTCTTT	CASARQVPNTEAFF
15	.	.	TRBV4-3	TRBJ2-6	TGCGCCAGCAGCCATAAGGGGTCTGGGGCCAACGTCCTGACTTTC	CASSHKGSGANVLTF
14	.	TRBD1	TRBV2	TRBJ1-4	TGTGCCAGCAAACCGGGACAGGGTGATGAAAAACTGTTTTTT	CASKPGQGDEKLFF
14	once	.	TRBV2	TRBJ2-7	TGTGCCAGCACATGGACTCGTCGGGAAAAAGAGCAGTACTTC	CASTWTRREKEQYF
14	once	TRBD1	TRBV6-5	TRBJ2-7	TGTGCCAGCAGTTACTCGAGGGACAGGGGCGAGCAGTACTTC	CASSYSRDRGEQYF
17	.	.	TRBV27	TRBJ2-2	TGTGCCAGCAGCCCCTCCTTAGCGGTTGGAAACACCGGGGAGCTGTTTTTT	CASSPSLAVGNTGELFF
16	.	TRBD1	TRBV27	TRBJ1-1	TGTGCCAGCAGTTTTGGACAGGGACGATGGAACACTGAAGCTTTCTTT	CASSFGQGRWNTEAFF
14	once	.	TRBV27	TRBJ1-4	TGTGCCAGCAACACCGGGGTGGAAGGGGAAAAACTGTTTTTT	CASNTGVEGEKLFF
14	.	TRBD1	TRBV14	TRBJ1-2	TGTGCCAGCAGCCAGTTCCGGGACAGCTATGGCTACACCTTC	CASSQFRDSYGYTF
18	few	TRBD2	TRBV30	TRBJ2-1	TGTGCCTGGAGTGTATGTCAACTAGGGCTAGCGGTATACAATGAGCAGTTCTTC	CAWSVCQLGLAVYNEQFF
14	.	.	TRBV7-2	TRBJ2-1	TGTGCCAGCAGCTCCTGGGCAGTCTACAATGAGCAGTTCTTC	CASSSWAVYNEQFF
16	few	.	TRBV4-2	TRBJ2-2	TGTGCCAGCAGCCAAGCCGCTACTATGAACACCGGGGAGCTGTTTTTT	CASSQAATMNTGELFF
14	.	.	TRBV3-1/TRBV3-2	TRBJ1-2	TGTGCCAGCAGCCAAGACGCAGGGGTAGGTGGCTACACCTTC	CASSQDAGVGGYTF
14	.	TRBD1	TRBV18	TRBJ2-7	TGTGCCAGCTCACCCGGGACAGACGCCTACGAGCAGTACTTC	CASSPGTDAYEQYF
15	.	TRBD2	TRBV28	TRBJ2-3	TGTGCCAGCAGTTCGTTAGCGGGGGGCACAGATACGCAGTATTTT	CASSSLAGGTDTQYF
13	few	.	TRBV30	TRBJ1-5	TGTGCCTGGAGTGTACAGGGTCATCAGCCCCAGCATTTT	CAWSVQGHQPQHF
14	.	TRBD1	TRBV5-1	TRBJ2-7	TGCGCCAGCAGCTTACGGACAGGGCCCTACGAGCAGTACTTC	CASSLRTGPYEQYF
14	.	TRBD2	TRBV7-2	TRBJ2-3	TGTGCCAGCAGCCCGACTCGCGGGAGGAAAACGCAGTATTTT	CASSPTRGRKTQYF
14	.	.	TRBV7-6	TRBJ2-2	TGTGCCAGCAGCTTAGACTATGGGTCCGGGGAGCTGTTTTTT	CASSLDYGSGELFF
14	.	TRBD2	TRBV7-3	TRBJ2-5	TGTGCCAGCAGCCTAAATAGCGGGCGAGAGACCCAGTACTTC	CASSLNSGRETQYF
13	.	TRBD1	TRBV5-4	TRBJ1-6	TGTGCCAGCAGTCGGGACAGGAATTCACCCCTCCACTTT	CASSRDRNSPLHF
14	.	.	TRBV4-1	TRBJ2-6	TGCGCCAGCAGCCAGGGGCGAGGGGCCAACGTCCTGACTTTC	CASSQGRGANVLTF
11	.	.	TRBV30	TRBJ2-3	TGTGCCTGGAGTGCCGGAGATACGCAGTATTTT	CAWSAGDTQYF
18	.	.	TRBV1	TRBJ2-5	TGCACCAGCAGCCAAGAGAAACCCCTAGCGGGGTCCCAAGAGACCCAGTACTTC	CTSSQEKPLAGSQETQYF
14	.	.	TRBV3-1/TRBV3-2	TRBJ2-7	TGTGCCAGCAGCCAAGTTACAGGAACCTACGAGCAGTACTTC	CASSQVTGTYEQYF
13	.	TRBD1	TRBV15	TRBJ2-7	TGTGCCACCAGCCTCGACAGGGCCGGCGAGCAGTACTTC	CATSLDRAGEQYF
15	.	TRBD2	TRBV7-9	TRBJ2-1	TGTGCCAGCAGCTCGCTAGCGGGAAGGAACAATGAGCAGTTCTTC	CASSSLAGRNNEQFF
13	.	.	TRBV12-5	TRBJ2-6	TGTGCTAGTGGTTTCACTGGGGCCAACGTCCTGACTTTC	CASGFTGANVLTF
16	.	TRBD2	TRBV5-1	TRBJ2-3	TGCGCCAGCAGCTCCCTAGCGGGAGGGATCGCAGATACGCAGTATTTT	CASSSLAGGIADTQYF